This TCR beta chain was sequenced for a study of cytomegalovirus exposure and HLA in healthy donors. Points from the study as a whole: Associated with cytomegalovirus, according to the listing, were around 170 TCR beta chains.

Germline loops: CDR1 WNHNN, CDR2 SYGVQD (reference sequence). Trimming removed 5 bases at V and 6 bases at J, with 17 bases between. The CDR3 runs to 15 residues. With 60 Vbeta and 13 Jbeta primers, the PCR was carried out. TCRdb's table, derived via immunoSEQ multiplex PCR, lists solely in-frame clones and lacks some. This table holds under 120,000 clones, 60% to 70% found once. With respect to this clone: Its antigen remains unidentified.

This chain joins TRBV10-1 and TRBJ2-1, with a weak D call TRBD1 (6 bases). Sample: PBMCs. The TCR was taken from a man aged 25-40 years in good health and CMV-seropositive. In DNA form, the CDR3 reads TGCGCCAGCAGTTTGGGACAAACTGGCCTCAATGAGCAGTTCTTC. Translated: CASSLGQTGLNEQFF.